Below, 14 T cell receptor beta chains from the same sample are listed, as sequenced in a study of control samples from healthy donors and cancer patients. Profiled with immunoSEQ multiplex PCR; TCRdb holds only in-frame clones, not every one. Of about 80,000 clones detected, roughly 91% appear once; the ten largest clones hold 15% to 20%. Sequencing input: blood. Receptor source: a man in his fifties in good health.

The V call is TRBV6-5, the J call TRBJ1-2; no clear D. This CDR3 spans 14 amino acids. CDR1 is MNHEY, CDR2 SVGAGI, per germline. Trimming pared 7 bases from V and 8 bases from J, leaving 20 bases between. CDR3 residues: CASTQNWGHKGYTF. In nucleotides, the CDR3 is TGTGCCAGCACCCAAAATTGGGGTCATAAGGGCTACACCTTC.

The CDR3 protein is CATSDFPGNEQFF. In nucleotides, the CDR3 is TGTGCCACCAGTGACTTCCCGGGCAATGAGCAGTTCTTC. The chain couples TRBV24-1 to TRBJ2-1; unclear D gene. Trimming shortened V by 4 bases and J by 6 bases, and 9 bases separated the two germline ends. Germline values: CDR1 KGHDR, CDR2 SFDVKD. This CDR3 spans 13 amino acids.

The rearrangement uses TRBV5-5 and TRBJ2-6; 7 bases match TRBD1. Germline V CDR1 and CDR2: SGHKS, YYEKEE (reference sequence). V was pared by 0 bases and J by 1 base, with 1 base of the junction left unmatched. The CDR3 spans 16 residues. The CDR3 DNA reads TGTGCCAGCAGCTTGGCCAGGGGGTCTGGGGCCAACGTCCTGACTTTC. It yields the protein CASSLARGSGANVLTF.

The chain recombines TRBV11-3 with TRBJ1-1; D gene uncertain. CDR3 size: 13 residues. Germline V gene data show CDR1 as SGHNT and CDR2 as YENEEA. Trimming stripped 3 bases from V and 1 base from J, with 6 bases between. The CDR3 nucleotides are TGTGCCAGCAGCTTCGGGCCGAACACTGAAGCTTTCTTT. Its translation: CASSFGPNTEAFF.

This clone showed up just once. The CDR3 loop is CASSVSQDNEQFF. CDR3 nucleotides: TGTGCCAGCAGCGTAAGTCAGGACAATGAGCAGTTCTTC. This sequence joins TRBV9 and TRBJ2-1; D is uncertain. V was shortened by 1 base and J by 5 bases, with 7 bases between the two germline ends. Germline V gives CDR1 SGDLS, CDR2 YYNGEE. The CDR3 length is 13 residues.

For this clone: The junction departs from germline at one end; a sequencing error may be responsible. This chain links TRBV3-1 (or the pseudogene TRBV3-2) with TRBJ1-1, with a possible D match to TRBD1 (5 bases). This CDR3 has 15 residues. Germline V CDR1 and CDR2: LGHDT, YNNKEL (reference sequence). The DNA of the CDR3 is TGTGCCAACAGCCAAGTGGGGGGGGGTGGCACTGAAGCTTTCTTT. Protein sequence: CANSQVGGGGTEAFF.

The V and J genes are TRBV12-3 or TRBV12-4 and TRBJ1-6; D is undetermined. The CDR3 extends over 13 amino acids. Deletions cut 3 bases from V and 1 base from J, with 1 base between. CDR3 sequence reads: CASSLSYNSPLHF. CDR3 DNA sequence: TGTGCCAGCAGTTTGTCCTATAATTCACCCCTCCACTTT.

The V and J genes are TRBV19 and TRBJ1-4; TRBD1 agrees at 8 bases. The CDR3 length is 16 residues. Looked up from germline, CDR1 is LNHDA and CDR2 is SQIVND (reference sequence). The V segment lost 7 bases and the J segment 4 bases; nucleotides outside the gene matches: 11. CDR3 sequence: CASTRPGGTGNEKLFF. The CDR3 coding sequence is TGTGCCAGTACCAGACCAGGGGGCACGGGTAATGAAAAACTGTTTTTT.

The chain combines TRBV14 with TRBJ2-3, with D perhaps matching TRBD2 (5 bases). Trimming pared 4 bases from V and 0 bases from J, leaving 17 bases between. CDR1 is SGHDN and CDR2 is FVKESK in the germline V gene. CDR3 length: 17 amino acids. CDR3 loop: CASSPLPGWTSTDTQYF. CDR3 in DNA: TGTGCCAGCAGCCCCCTCCCCGGCTGGACTAGCACAGATACGCAGTATTTT.

V and J are TRBV7-2 and TRBJ1-2; tentatively, D is TRBD1 (5 bases). V lost 5 bases to trimming and J lost 8 bases, with 18 bases between them. The CDR3 is 14 amino acids. Germline CDR1 and CDR2: SGHTA and FQGNSA. The DNA of the CDR3 is TGTGCCAGCAGCCCCGCCTCAGGGTTCGGAGGCTACACCTTC. Protein product: CASSPASGFGGYTF.

The chain carries TRBV4-2 and TRBJ1-4; a weak D match, TRBD1 (6 bases). The germline V gene encodes CDR1 LGHNA and CDR2 YNFKEQ. The CDR3 length is 15 residues. The ends were cut back, 0 bases at V and 4 bases at J, with 9 bases in the middle. CDR3 nucleotide sequence: TGTGCCAGCAGCCAAGAAAGGGGGAATAATGAAAAACTGTTTTTT. This gives the protein CASSQERGNNEKLFF.

In its sample, this clone was seen once. The chain carries TRBV23-1 and TRBJ1-5, with 7 bases aligning to TRBD1. TRBV23-1 is reported as an ORF; its role is uncertain. Losses at the gene ends were 0 bases for V and 2 bases for J; bases not matched to a gene: 19. The CDR3 runs 21 residues. For the CDR3, the DNA is TGCGCCAGCAGTCAATCCACCCCCCCCGTACTACAGGGGAAGGGCAATCAGCCCCAGCATTTT. Translated, it gives CASSQSTPPVLQGKGNQPQHF.

The V and J genes are TRBV27 and TRBJ1-6; D is unclear. CDR3 length: 13 amino acids. From germline, CDR1 is MNHEY and CDR2 SMNVEV (reference sequence). Trimming stripped 4 bases from V and 11 bases from J, with 12 bases between. The CDR3 DNA reads as TGTGCCAGCAGTTCCCCCAGTAAGACACCCCTCCACTTT. This translates into CASSSPSKTPLHF.

This chain joins TRBV19 and TRBJ1-3; D not resolved. With 3 bases removed from V and 8 bases from J, the gap between germline ends came to 8 bases. The CDR3 totals 12 residues. Germline assignment: CDR1 LNHDA and CDR2 SQIVND (reference sequence). Here the CDR3 reads CASSIGSHTIYF. CDR3 sequence (DNA): TGTGCCAGTAGTATTGGAAGTCACACCATATATTTT. The full variable domain, completed using reference TRBV19 and TRBJ1-3, is DGGITQSPKYLFRKEGQNVTLSCEQNLNHDAMYWYRQDPGQGLRLIYYSQIVNDFQKGDIAEGYSVSREKKESFPLTVTSAQKNPTAFYLCASSIGSHTIYFGEGSWLTVV.